Listed here are 19 T cell receptor beta chains from one sample, sequenced in a study of T cells in Graves' hyperthyroidism and ophthalmopathy. Amplification of TCR beta CDR3 regions was performed using RNA transcripts as template. First-round RT-PCR targeting the TCR CDR3 was performed with the HTBI primer set. TCRdb called the multiplex PCR reads again in MiXCR, with one record for every CDR3 protein. This sample has over 700,000 distinct CDR3 sequences, with around 38% found just once. Sequenced input: blood. These receptors originate from a man aged 18-30 years with Graves' hyperthyroidism.

The V and J genes are TRBV6-5 and TRBJ1-2; weak D call: TRBD1 (5 bases). The germline CDR1 and CDR2 sequences are MNHEY and SVGAGI. The ends were cut back, 4 bases at V and 7 bases at J, with 13 bases in the middle. This CDR3 has 13 amino acids. The CDR3 reads CASSFGTAVGYTF. The DNA of the CDR3 is TGTGCCAGCAGTTTTGGGACCGCGGTTGGCTACACCTTC.

About this clonotype: The germline gene is not matched at one end of the junction; a read error may be the cause. The chain has TRBV24-1 and TRBJ2-5, with D unclear. This CDR3 has 13 amino acids. The germline gives CDR1 KGHDR, CDR2 SFDVKD. The CDR3 DNA sequence: TGTGCAACCAGCTTGGGGTCGGCGGAGACCCAGTACTTC. It translates to CATSLGSAETQYF.

This chain connects TRBV12-3 or TRBV12-4 to TRBJ1-5; possibly TRBD1 for D (5 bases). The CDR3 has 13 amino acids. The ends were cut back, 4 bases at V and 11 bases at J, with 15 bases in the middle. CDR3: CASSWGGGGSQHF. The CDR3 DNA sequence: TGTGCCAGCAGTTGGGGCGGGGGAGGATCCCAGCATTTT.

This clonotype appeared once. V is TRBV19 and J is TRBJ1-5, with D maybe TRBD1 (6 bases). V lost 6 bases and J 0 bases, leaving 15 bases between the germline ends. CDR3 length equals 16 residues. Germline V gene data show CDR1 as LNHDA and CDR2 as SQIVND (reference sequence). DNA for the CDR3: TGTGCCAGTAGCTGTCGACAGGAAGATAGCAATCAGCCCCAGCATTTT. Translated: CASSCRQEDSNQPQHF. The variable domain in full, completed from reference TRBV19 and TRBJ1-5, reads DGGITQSPKYLFRKEGQNVTLSCEQNLNHDAMYWYRQDPGQGLRLIYYSQIVNDFQKGDIAEGYSVSREKKESFPLTVTSAQKNPTAFYLCASSCRQEDSNQPQHFGDGTRLSIL.

The table lists this clonotype with many counts. The chain combines TRBV7-9 with TRBJ1-4; the D is unclear. The CDR3 contains 14 residues. Germline lookup yields CDR1 SEHNR and CDR2 FQNEAQ (reference sequence). Between the trimmed V and J ends, which lost 1 base and 5 bases, there was a span of 8 bases. The chain's CDR3 is CASSLVSSNEKLFF. The CDR3 DNA sequence: TGTGCCAGCAGCTTAGTCTCGTCGAATGAAAAACTGTTTTTT. The full variable domain, in which reference TRBV7-9 and TRBJ1-4 provide the parts outside the CDR3, is DTGVSQNPRHKITKRGQNVTFRCDPISEHNRLYWYRQTLGQGPEFLTYFQNEAQLEKSRLLSDRFSAERPKGSFSTLEIQRTEQGDSAMYLCASSLVSSNEKLFFGSGTQLSVL.

This clonotype was picked up many times. The CDR3 sequence: CSVVPGRSNNEQYF. CDR3 nucleotides: TGCAGCGTTGTCCCCGGGAGGTCGAACAACGAGCAGTACTTC. This chain uses TRBV29-1 with TRBJ2-7, with 7 bases identical to TRBD2. The CDR3 is 14 amino acids. Per germline, CDR1 SQVTM and CDR2 ANQGSEA. Trimming cost V 4 bases and J 5 bases; bases outside gene matches: 11.

This clonotype was counted only a few times. The chain has TRBV11-2 and TRBJ1-5, with 8 nucleotides matching TRBD1. This CDR3 has 15 residues. J lost 3 bases, V lost 5 bases, and 6 bases had no gene match. The V gene's germline CDR1 is SGHAT and CDR2 FQNNGV. Written as DNA, the CDR3 is TGTGCCAGCAGCACCGGACAGGGTGACAATCAGCCCCAGCATTTT. Protein sequence: CASSTGQGDNQPQHF.

On this clonotype: A single base separates this from a much larger clone, so it may be a read error. The gene calls are TRBV7-6 and TRBJ1-1; 7 nucleotides align to TRBD1. Germline CDR1 and CDR2: SGHVS and FNYEAQ. CDR3 length: 15 amino acids. With 5 bases clipped from V and 5 bases from J, the junction kept 11 bases outside the gene matches. The CDR3 is CASSTTTGRNTEAFF. The CDR3 DNA sequence: TGTGCCAGCAGCACGACGACAGGGAGGAATACTGAAGCTTTCTTT. Full variable domain (remainder filled in from reference TRBV7-6 and TRBJ1-1): GAGVSQSPRYKVTKRGQDVALRCDPISGHVSLYWYRQALGQGPEFLTYFNYEAQQDKSGLPNDRFSAERPEGSISTLTIQRTEQRDSAMYRCASSTTTGRNTEAFFGQGTRLTVV.

In regard to this clonotype: A much larger clone is a single base away; this may be a read error. This CDR3 reads CATSREGGSSTEAFF. Here the CDR3 DNA reads TGTGCCACCAGCAGGGAAGGGGGCTCCAGCACTGAAGCTTTCTTT. The chain combines TRBV15 with TRBJ1-1; 7 bases match TRBD1. Unmatched junction bases numbered 8, after V lost 3 bases and J lost 4 bases. Germline V CDR1 and CDR2: LNHNV, YYDKDF (reference sequence). The CDR3 sequence is 15 residues long.

This clonotype came up once. Germline and junction disagree at one end, which may indicate a read error. V usage is TRBV5-1 and J usage is TRBJ1-5; D may be TRBD1 (5 bases). The CDR3 has 16 residues. Germline loops: CDR1 SGHRS, CDR2 YFSETQ. The CDR3 loop reads CVSSLDGGTDNQPQHF. In DNA, the CDR3 is TGCGTCAGCAGCTTGGATGGGGGGACGGATAATCAGCCCCAGCATTTT.

This clonotype was seen repeatedly, ten times or more. The gene calls are TRBV15 and TRBJ2-2; 7 nucleotides align to TRBD2. The CDR3 consists of 16 residues. The V and J ends lost 5 bases and 5 bases, in that order; junction bases with no gene match: 11. Germline CDR1 LNHNV, CDR2 YYDKDF (reference sequence). CDR3 sequence: CATSGREAWGTGELFF. CDR3 in DNA: TGTGCCACCAGCGGACGGGAGGCCTGGGGGACCGGGGAGCTGTTTTTT.

The chain has TRBV10-3 and TRBJ2-7; 8 bases agree with TRBD2. Germline CDR1 and CDR2: ENHRY and SYGVKD. With 4 bases clipped from V and 2 bases from J, the junction kept 7 bases outside the gene matches. The CDR3 is 15 residues long. This chain's CDR3 is CAISGRAGVPYEQYF. The DNA for the CDR3 is TGTGCCATCAGTGGGAGAGCGGGAGTCCCCTACGAGCAGTACTTC.

This chain joins TRBV25-1 and TRBJ2-7; TRBD1 is a possible D gene (7 bases). CDR1 and CDR2 from the germline V gene are MGHDK and SYGVNS. The CDR3 has 12 amino acids. V was trimmed by 6 bases and J by 4 bases, leaving 10 bases between them. CDR3 amino acids: CASSGGQYEQYF. CDR3 DNA: TGTGCCAGCAGCGGGGGACAGTACGAGCAGTACTTC.

This clonotype has more than one count but fewer than ten. The CDR3 region is CASSLRGHGYTF. The CDR3 DNA is TGTGCCAGCAGTTTAAGGGGCCATGGCTACACCTTC. This chain connects TRBV12-3 or TRBV12-4 to TRBJ1-2; D might be TRBD1 (5 bases). The CDR3 runs 12 residues. V lost 2 bases to trimming and J lost 6 bases, with 7 bases between them.

In this sample, this clonotype turned up once. Here the CDR3 omits its conserved ending phenylalanine or tryptophan, so a read error is the likely source. V usage is TRBV7-2 and J usage is TRBJ2-5; no firm D call. Looked up from germline, CDR1 is SGHTA and CDR2 is FQGNSA. This CDR3 contains 14 residues. The V end was cut by 3 bases, the J end by 4 bases, with 12 bases between. The CDR3 protein is CASSLELRRETQYY. The CDR3 coding sequence is TGTGCCAGCAGCTTGGAACTGCGACGAGAGACCCAGTACTAC.

This clonotype showed up just a few times. The chain uses TRBV7-8 and TRBJ2-5; no firm D call. This CDR3 is built from 13 residues. CDR1 and CDR2 (germline): SGHVS, FQNEAQ. The V and J ends lost 11 bases and 2 bases respectively, with 15 bases between them. The CDR3 is CAWSRPGQETQYF. The CDR3 nucleotides read TGTGCCTGGAGTAGGCCGGGTCAAGAGACCCAGTACTTC. The whole variable domain, filled in from reference TRBV7-8 and TRBJ2-5, reads GAGVSQSPRYKVAKRGQDVALRCDPISGHVSLFWYQQALGQGPEFLTYFQNEAQLDKSGLPSDRFFAERPEGSVSTLKIQRTQQEDSAVYLCAWSRPGQETQYFGPGTRLLVL.

In this sample, this clonotype turned up a few times. The V and J genes are TRBV12-3 or TRBV12-4 and TRBJ2-5; 7 nucleotides agree with TRBD1. This CDR3 contains 16 residues. V trimming: 5 bases; J trimming: 1 base; junction bases outside the gene matches: 10. In DNA, the CDR3 is TGTGCCAGCAGTCCTGGCAAGGGGGCGAGCCAAGAGACCCAGTACTTC. Amino acids: CASSPGKGASQETQYF.

This clonotype was recorded at least ten times. The V call is TRBV9, the J call TRBJ1-6, with TRBD1 as a possible D gene (6 bases). The CDR3 sequence is 13 residues long. The germline V and J ends were trimmed by 0 bases and 12 bases, with 10 bases remaining between them. Looked up from germline, CDR1 is SGDLS and CDR2 is YYNGEE. For the CDR3, the DNA is TGTGCCAGCAGCGTAGACAGGGAGGTACCCCTCCACTTT. The encoded protein is CASSVDREVPLHF.

This chain joins TRBV14 and TRBJ2-1; 7 positions agree with TRBD1. CDR3 size: 15 residues. Per the germline V gene, CDR1 is SGHDN and CDR2 is FVKESK. The trim removed 1 base at V and 9 bases at J, leaving 9 bases unmatched. This CDR3 is CASSQGVTGAGEQFF. The CDR3 DNA reads TGTGCCAGCAGCCAAGGAGTTACAGGGGCCGGTGAGCAGTTCTTC.